One T cell receptor (beta chain) is described in this entry. With V trimmed by 3 bases and J by 8 bases, 8 bases remained unmatched. The CDR3 has 14 residues. The germline V gene has CDR1 SGHRS and CDR2 YFSETQ. This sample is part of a study of T-cell memory formation after mild COVID-19. One entry per CDR3 protein results from TCRdb running MiXCR on the 5' RACE reads. The repertoire holds 450,000 or so distinct CDR3 sequences, with about 20% as singletons. V gene TRBV5-1 combines with J gene TRBJ2-1; TRBD2 agrees at 7 bases. Sequenced sample: PBMCs or a T cell subset sorted from them (not recorded which). This TCR derives from an adult woman who had mild COVID-19 (a few samples of this study predate the infection). Cell type and time point are not known. Here the CDR3 DNA reads TGCGCCAGCAGCTATCTAGCGGAGGGCTATGAGCAGTTCTTC. Encoded protein: CASSYLAEGYEQFF.